A single sample is the source of the 25 T cell receptor beta chains below, sequenced in a study of T cell changes during pregnancy in multiple sclerosis (dated by TCRdb to the late 2010s). Libraries were made using the immunoSEQ multiplex PCR assay. What TCRdb holds here is the immuneACCESS table cut down to in-frame rearrangements. Part of the clones is not present; checked against another copy, under half of the missing clones reflect an unresolved V gene, and the others are unexplained. The sample records roughly 70,000 clones, about 92% of which are singletons. About 2.2% of the sample lies in the top ten. The specimen comprised peripheral blood, sampled before pregnancy. The source of these receptors is a female donor with multiple sclerosis, enrolled in a pregnancy study.

The V gene is TRBV6-1, the J gene TRBJ2-7, with 9 bases lining up with TRBD2. Trimming at V came to 6 bases and at J to 2 bases, leaving 5 bases not matched to a gene. CDR1 and CDR2 (germline): MNHNS, SASEGT. The CDR3 sequence is 14 residues long. CDR3 nucleotides: TGTGCCAGCAGCCTAGCGGGGACAACCTACGAGCAGTACTTC. This translates into CASSLAGTTYEQYF.

The rearrangement uses TRBV5-4 and TRBJ1-1; D gene ambiguous. The germline V gene encodes CDR1 SGHNT and CDR2 YYREEE (reference sequence). CDR3 length: 16 residues. V was trimmed by 0 bases and J by 1 base, leaving 13 bases between them. CDR3 sequence (DNA): TGTGCCAGCAGCTTGGGATCCGGTCTCGGGAACACTGAAGCTTTCTTT. Translating gives CASSLGSGLGNTEAFF.

This chain uses TRBV18 with TRBJ2-2, with 15 bases identical to TRBD2. CDR1 is KGHSH, CDR2 LQKENI, per germline. Germline trimming cut 4 bases from V and 4 bases from J; bases unmatched to any gene: 4. CDR3 length: 17 residues. Written as DNA, the CDR3 is TGTGCCAGCTCACTGGGGACTAGCGGGAGGATCACCGGGGAGCTGTTTTTT. Amino acid sequence: CASSLGTSGRITGELFF.

V and J are TRBV11-2 and TRBJ2-7, with a tentative D call TRBD1 (5 bases). Germline CDR1 and CDR2: SGHAT and FQNNGV. This CDR3 comprises 14 residues. V lost 5 bases, J lost 1 base, and 12 bases lay in between. The CDR3 loop reads CASSANRISYEQYF. The CDR3 nucleotides are TGTGCCAGCAGCGCAAACAGGATATCCTACGAGCAGTACTTC. Full variable domain (remainder filled in from reference TRBV11-2 and TRBJ2-7): EAGVAQSPRYKIIEKRQSVAFWCNPISGHATLYWYQQILGQGPKLLIQFQNNGVVDDSQLPKDRFSAERLKGVDSTLKIQPAKLEDSAVYLCASSANRISYEQYFGPGTRLTVT.

The chain links TRBV7-6 to TRBJ1-1; the match to TRBD1 covers 8 bases. CDR1 SGHVS and CDR2 FNYEAQ come from the germline V gene. CDR3 size: 14 residues. V shed 5 bases and J 3 bases; nucleotides not matched to a gene: 5. CDR3 DNA: TGTGCCAGCAGCCAACAGGGGGGATACACTGAAGCTTTCTTT. As protein: CASSQQGGYTEAFF.

The chain links TRBV6-1 to TRBJ2-4; 12 bases fit TRBD2. Per the germline V gene, CDR1 is MNHNS and CDR2 is SASEGT. The CDR3 totals 20 residues. After removal of 4 bases from V and 0 bases from J, the junction contained 13 bases not matched to a gene. This CDR3 is CASSAASGRVEPIAKNIQYF. CDR3 DNA: TGTGCCAGCAGTGCCGCTAGCGGGAGGGTGGAGCCTATAGCCAAAAACATTCAGTACTTC.

The V and J genes are TRBV11-1 and TRBJ1-1, with D uncertain. The germline V gene encodes CDR1 SGHAT and CDR2 FQDESV (reference sequence). V was trimmed by 5 bases and J by 5 bases, leaving 15 bases between them. The CDR3 loop spans 14 amino acids. CDR3 DNA: TGTGCCAGCAGCCAAATGGAGGGTTCGACTGAAGCTTTCTTT. Translation gives CASSQMEGSTEAFF.

V gene TRBV7-9 combines with J gene TRBJ2-1; 8 bases are shared with TRBD2. This CDR3 has 16 residues. Germline CDR1 is SEHNR and CDR2 is FQNEAQ (reference sequence). The ends lost 5 bases at V and 3 bases at J; junction bases unmatched: 9. The CDR3 here is CASSGLAGGSYNEQFF. The CDR3, as DNA: TGTGCCAGCAGCGGACTAGCAGGAGGGAGCTACAATGAGCAGTTCTTC.

The chain couples TRBV6-1 to TRBJ1-5; 9 bases line up with TRBD1. Germline V CDR1 and CDR2: MNHNS, SASEGT. V was clipped by 4 bases and J by 0 bases; unmatched bases: 7. This CDR3 has 17 residues. In DNA, the CDR3 is TGTGCCAGCAGTGGCGACCTGGGACAGGGTAGCAATCAGCCCCAGCATTTT. This gives the protein CASSGDLGQGSNQPQHF.

This sequence joins TRBV5-5 and TRBJ1-1; D is possibly TRBD1 (6 bases). The CDR3 runs 15 residues. CDR1 and CDR2 (germline): SGHKS, YYEKEE (reference sequence). V was cut by 0 bases and J by 5 bases, with 14 bases left in between. CDR3 residues: CASSLASGGQTEAFF. CDR3 nucleotides: TGTGCCAGCAGCTTGGCGAGCGGGGGGCAAACTGAAGCTTTCTTT.

J is TRBJ2-6 and V is TRBV18; possible D gene TRBD1, 6 bases. From germline, CDR1 is KGHSH and CDR2 LQKENI. Trimming left V 3 bases short and J 0 bases short, with 9 bases between. This CDR3 has 16 amino acids. The CDR3 region has the DNA TGTGCCAGCTCACCTCTACAGGGCTCTGGGGCCAACGTCCTGACTTTC. Encoded protein: CASSPLQGSGANVLTF.

The rearrangement uses TRBV9 and TRBJ2-1; 10 bases align to TRBD2. The CDR3 length is 15 residues. Germline trimming cut 3 bases from V and 3 bases from J; bases unmatched to any gene: 3. Germline CDR1 reads SGDLS; CDR2 reads YYNGEE. The CDR3 sequence is CASSASGSLYNEQFF. Here the CDR3 DNA reads TGTGCCAGCAGCGCTAGCGGGAGCCTCTACAATGAGCAGTTCTTC.

This sequence joins TRBV7-9 and TRBJ1-2; the D is unclear. The CDR3 totals 14 residues. V lost 5 bases and J 7 bases, leaving 17 bases between the germline ends. CDR1 is SEHNR, CDR2 FQNEAQ, per germline (reference sequence). The CDR3 sequence is CASSRGVGAVGYTF. CDR3 nucleotide sequence: TGTGCCAGCAGCCGGGGAGTGGGCGCCGTTGGCTACACCTTC.

V is TRBV28 and J is TRBJ2-7; 10 bases are a match to TRBD2. Germline assignment: CDR1 MDHEN and CDR2 SYDVKM. V gave up 4 bases and J gave up 3 bases; unmatched junction bases: 12. The CDR3 spans 17 residues. CDR3 nucleotide sequence: TGTGCCAGCAGTTATATCCTAGCGGGAGAGGGTCACTACGAGCAGTACTTC. Protein sequence: CASSYILAGEGHYEQYF.

J is TRBJ1-5 and V is TRBV4-3, with D hard to call. V lost 0 bases and J 3 bases, leaving 6 bases between the germline ends. The CDR3 is 14 amino acids. In germline, CDR1 is LGHNA, CDR2 YSLEER. The CDR3 nucleotides are TGCGCCAGCAGCCAAGATCCGTACAATCAGCCCCAGCATTTT. Its protein product is CASSQDPYNQPQHF.

V usage is TRBV11-2 and J usage is TRBJ2-1, with TRBD2 matching over 10 bases. There are 18 residues in the CDR3. Trimming took 5 bases from V and 4 from J; bases not matched to a gene: 14. Germline-derived CDR1 and CDR2 are SGHAT and FQNNGV. DNA for the CDR3: TGTGCCAGCAGCCTACGAGGACTAGCGGCAGAACCTTACAATGAGCAGTTCTTC. Translated, it gives CASSLRGLAAEPYNEQFF.

The rearrangement joins TRBV12-2 to TRBJ2-1; the DNA was not used to check the table's D call, TRBD2. TRBV12-2 constitutes a pseudogene. This CDR3 has 17 residues. CDR3 in amino acids: CASRLVPGRGGLNEQFF. Here the CDR3 DNA reads TGTGCAAGTCGCTTAGTTCCGGGGAGGGGAGGGCTCAATGAGCAGTTCTTC.

The rearrangement uses TRBV6-6 and TRBJ2-1; D is uncertain. CDR3 length: 16 amino acids. Germline V gene data show CDR1 as MNHNY and CDR2 as SVGAGI (reference sequence). The V end lost 8 bases, the J end lost 0 bases, and 17 bases lay between the germline ends. This CDR3 is CASYYLGSLSYNEQFF. The CDR3 region has the DNA TGTGCCAGCTATTACCTAGGCAGCCTCTCCTACAATGAGCAGTTCTTC.

The rearrangement uses TRBV7-2 and TRBJ2-3, with a possible D match to TRBD1 (6 bases). Germline V gives CDR1 SGHTA, CDR2 FQGNSA. V shed 1 base and J shed 3 bases, with 17 bases lying between them. The CDR3 runs 17 residues. CDR3 coding DNA: TGTGCCAGCAGCTTAGACTGGACAGCGGAGATAACAGATACGCAGTATTTT. Encoded protein: CASSLDWTAEITDTQYF.

The chain links TRBV7-3 to TRBJ2-1; 7 positions match TRBD1. The CDR3 totals 15 residues. Germline V lookup: CDR1 SGHTA, CDR2 FQGTGA. The V segment lost 4 bases and the J segment 3 bases; nucleotides outside the gene matches: 6. CDR3 protein: CASSSRQGIYNEQFF. CDR3 DNA sequence: TGTGCCAGCAGCTCACGACAGGGAATCTACAATGAGCAGTTCTTC. The entire variable domain, with the rest obtained from reference TRBV7-3 and TRBJ2-1, is as follows: GAGVSQTPSNKVTEKGKYVELRCDPISGHTALYWYRQSLGQGPEFLIYFQGTGAADDSGLPNDRFFAVRPEGSVSTLKIQRTERGDSAVYLCASSSRQGIYNEQFFGPGTRLTVL.

V gene TRBV13 combines with J gene TRBJ1-1; 7 nucleotides line up with TRBD1. The CDR3 has 17 residues. The V gene's germline CDR1 is PRHDT and CDR2 FYEKMQ (reference sequence). The V segment lost 3 bases and the J segment 0 bases; nucleotides outside the gene matches: 10. CDR3: CASSLGQGVVMNTEAFF. The CDR3, as DNA: TGTGCCAGCAGCTTGGGGCAGGGGGTGGTCATGAACACTGAAGCTTTCTTT. The whole variable domain, filled in from reference TRBV13 and TRBJ1-1, reads AAGVIQSPRHLIKEKRETATLKCYPIPRHDTVYWYQQGPGQDPQFLISFYEKMQSDKGSIPDRFSAQQFSDYHSELNMSSLELGDSALYFCASSLGQGVVMNTEAFFGQGTRLTVV.

V is TRBV5-4 and J is TRBJ2-1; D is unclear. The CDR3 loop spans 12 amino acids. Looked up from germline, CDR1 is SGHNT and CDR2 is YYREEE (reference sequence). V was clipped by 4 bases and J by 7 bases, with 9 bases between them. In DNA, the CDR3 is TGTGCCAGCAGCCTGACTGTAAATGAGCAGTTCTTC. Translated: CASSLTVNEQFF.

The chain links TRBV7-6 to TRBJ2-1, with 10 nucleotides matching TRBD2. Germline V gene sequence: CDR1 SGHVS, CDR2 FNYEAQ. The CDR3 consists of 15 residues. With 1 base clipped from V and 6 bases from J, the junction kept 3 bases outside the gene matches. The CDR3 DNA reads as TGTGCCAGCAGCTTAGGTGCTAGCGGGAGCAATGAGCAGTTCTTC. It specifies CASSLGASGSNEQFF.

The chain carries TRBV29-1 and TRBJ1-2, with 7 bases lining up with TRBD1. CDR3 length equals 13 residues. The germline V gene encodes CDR1 SQVTM and CDR2 ANQGSEA. V lost 2 bases, J lost 2 bases, and 2 bases stayed unmatched. The CDR3 sequence is CSVEKTGNYGYTF. The CDR3 DNA reads as TGCAGCGTTGAAAAGACAGGGAACTATGGCTACACCTTC.

V and J are TRBV27 and TRBJ2-1; 8 bases fit TRBD2. The CDR3 extends over 16 amino acids. Germline V gene lookup returns CDR1 MNHEY and CDR2 SMNVEV (reference sequence). J gave up 0 bases and V 3 bases, and 4 bases lay outside the gene matches. CDR3 region: CASSFTSGSSYNEQFF. CDR3 nucleotides: TGTGCCAGCAGTTTCACGAGCGGGAGCTCCTACAATGAGCAGTTCTTC.